Each of the 14 T cell receptor beta chains below was sequenced from the same sample in a study of blood T cell repertoires in COVID-19. Profiled with immunoSEQ multiplex PCR; TCRdb holds only in-frame clones, not every one. Of under 350,000 clones in the sample, almost 85% were seen once. Material for sequencing was peripheral blood. Receptors were obtained from a human donor in a cohort sampled during active COVID-19.

CDR3 in DNA: TGTGCCAGCAGCCTCCCGGGAGCCAAGAACACTGAAGCTTTCTTT. Encoded protein: CASSLPGAKNTEAFF. V and J are TRBV7-2 and TRBJ1-1; D unresolved. CDR3 length equals 15 residues. Trimming cost V 5 bases and J 1 base, with 14 bases left between them. Per germline, CDR1 SGHTA and CDR2 FQGNSA.

This clone has just one count. The gene calls are TRBV12-3 or TRBV12-4 and TRBJ2-3, with a weak D call TRBD2 (6 bases). V was clipped by 6 bases and J by 13 bases, with 14 bases between them. This CDR3 contains 11 residues. This chain's CDR3 is CASSSGEVEYF. The CDR3 bases are TGTGCCAGCAGCTCGGGGGAGGTTGAGTATTTT.

A remark on this clone: At one boundary the junction diverges from the germline segment, which might be a read error. The genes are TRBV5-6 and TRBJ1-1; D possibly corresponds to TRBD1 (5 bases). The CDR3 spans 15 residues. Germline CDR1 and CDR2: SGHDT and YYEEEE. CDR3 region: CASSLEGLLNAEAFF. The CDR3 DNA reads as TGTGCCAGCAGCTTGGAGGGGCTACTGAACGCTGAAGCTTTCTTT.

The V gene is TRBV7-9, the J gene TRBJ1-4; 7 positions agree with TRBD1. Germline CDR1 and CDR2: SEHNR and FQNEAQ (reference sequence). CDR3 length: 14 residues. The J segment lost 8 bases and the V segment lost 6 bases, leaving 9 bases of the junction unmatched. Here the CDR3 DNA reads TGTGCCAGCAGGTCTACAGGGGAACTCGAAAAACTGTTTTTT. Residues: CASRSTGELEKLFF.

V usage is TRBV7-2 and J usage is TRBJ2-1; 7 nucleotides agree with TRBD2. CDR1 SGHTA and CDR2 FQGNSA come from the germline V gene. CDR3 length: 15 amino acids. J was trimmed by 4 bases and V by 2 bases; bases with no gene match: 5. DNA for the CDR3: TGTGCCAGCAGCTTAAAGGCGGGGGAGTACAATGAGCAGTTCTTC. Its translation is CASSLKAGEYNEQFF.

The chain links TRBV7-9 to TRBJ1-2; no reliable D call. V was trimmed by 7 bases and J by 4 bases, leaving 13 bases between them. CDR3 length: 13 amino acids. CDR1 is SEHNR and CDR2 is FQNEAQ in the germline V gene (reference sequence). The CDR3: CASNMGSAYGYTF. As DNA, the CDR3 is TGTGCCAGCAACATGGGGAGCGCCTATGGCTACACCTTC. The full variable domain, in which reference TRBV7-9 and TRBJ1-2 provide the parts outside the CDR3, is DTGVSQNPRHKITKRGQNVTFRCDPISEHNRLYWYRQTLGQGPEFLTYFQNEAQLEKSRLLSDRFSAERPKGSFSTLEIQRTEQGDSAMYLCASNMGSAYGYTFGSGTRLTVV.

This chain links TRBV19 with TRBJ2-2; 7 bases line up with TRBD2. The J segment lost 4 bases and the V segment lost 3 bases, leaving 5 bases of the junction unmatched. This CDR3 is built from 15 residues. Germline assignment: CDR1 LNHDA and CDR2 SQIVND (reference sequence). The CDR3 loop reads CASSIQAGITGELFF. Written as DNA, the CDR3 is TGTGCCAGTAGTATTCAAGCGGGGATCACCGGGGAGCTGTTTTTT.

The rearrangement uses TRBV24-1 and TRBJ2-1; 10 nucleotides agree with TRBD2. The junction had 8 bases not matched to a gene; V was cut back by 5 bases and J by 2 bases. This CDR3 has 17 amino acids. Per germline, CDR1 KGHDR and CDR2 SFDVKD. The CDR3 region is CATSAGTSVTAYNEQFF. CDR3 nucleotides: TGTGCCACCAGTGCCGGGACTAGCGTGACCGCCTACAATGAGCAGTTCTTC.

This sequence joins TRBV4-1 and TRBJ1-1; TRBD1 might be the D (5 bases). The length of the CDR3 is 12 residues. Germline loops: CDR1 MGHRA, CDR2 YSYEKL. Trimming stripped 2 bases from V and 10 bases from J, with 11 bases between. The CDR3 sequence: CASSQFRRGAFF. DNA for the CDR3: TGCGCCAGCAGCCAATTCCGAAGGGGAGCTTTCTTT.

V usage is TRBV5-1 and J usage is TRBJ2-7; TRBD2 might be the D (6 bases). CDR3 length: 13 amino acids. Deletions cut 4 bases from V and 5 bases from J, with 13 bases between. Germline V gene lookup returns CDR1 SGHRS and CDR2 YFSETQ. CDR3 amino acids: CASSQGGTNEQYF. CDR3 nucleotides: TGCGCCAGCAGCCAAGGAGGGACCAACGAGCAGTACTTC.

This chain joins TRBV4-1 and TRBJ1-4; 8 bases line up with TRBD1. Germline values: CDR1 MGHRA, CDR2 YSYEKL. This CDR3 comprises 14 residues. V was pared by 5 bases and J by 8 bases, with 7 bases of the junction left unmatched. The chain's CDR3 is CASSSGQGKEKLFF. The DNA of the CDR3 is TGCGCCAGCAGCTCCGGACAGGGAAAGGAAAAACTGTTTTTT.

Only one count was recorded for this clone. The genes are TRBV18 and TRBJ1-2, with a tentative D call TRBD1 (6 bases). This CDR3 comprises 16 residues. The V end was cut by 2 bases, the J end by 0 bases, with 13 bases between. Germline V CDR1 and CDR2: KGHSH, LQKENI. The CDR3 DNA follows: TGTGCCAGCTCACCAGGCAGGGGTGGAGCTAACTATGGCTACACCTTC. Translation: CASSPGRGGANYGYTF.

This chain connects TRBV6-5 to TRBJ1-2; 11 positions match TRBD1. The CDR3 length is 15 residues. V was pared by 4 bases and J by 5 bases, with 6 bases of the junction left unmatched. Germline V gene sequence: CDR1 MNHEY, CDR2 SVGAGI. Here the CDR3 DNA reads TGTGCCAGCAGTTTGGGGACAGGGGGGCTATATGGCTACACCTTC. It is translated as CASSLGTGGLYGYTF.

The V gene is TRBV19, the J gene TRBJ1-3; D call uncertain. This CDR3 is built from 10 residues. CDR1 and CDR2 (germline): LNHDA, SQIVND (reference sequence). With 7 bases removed from V and 4 bases from J, the gap between germline ends came to 2 bases. The DNA of the CDR3 is TGTGCCAGTACAGGAAACACCATATATTTT. It yields the protein CASTGNTIYF.